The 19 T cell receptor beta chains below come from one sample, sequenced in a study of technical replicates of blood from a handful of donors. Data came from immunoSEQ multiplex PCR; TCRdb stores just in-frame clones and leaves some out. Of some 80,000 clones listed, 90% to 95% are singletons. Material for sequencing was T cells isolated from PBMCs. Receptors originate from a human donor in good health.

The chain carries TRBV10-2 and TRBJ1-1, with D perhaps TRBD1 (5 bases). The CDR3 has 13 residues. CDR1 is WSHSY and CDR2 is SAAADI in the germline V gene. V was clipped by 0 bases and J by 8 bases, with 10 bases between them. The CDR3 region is CASSESQGPEAFF. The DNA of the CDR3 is TGCGCCAGCAGTGAGTCTCAGGGCCCGGAAGCTTTCTTT.

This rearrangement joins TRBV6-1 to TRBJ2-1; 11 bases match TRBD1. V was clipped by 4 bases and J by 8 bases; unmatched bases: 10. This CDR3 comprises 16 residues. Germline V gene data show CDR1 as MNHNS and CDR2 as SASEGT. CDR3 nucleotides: TGTGCCAGCAGTGCCCGAGGACAGGGGGCGATGCATGAGCAGTTCTTC. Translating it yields CASSARGQGAMHEQFF.

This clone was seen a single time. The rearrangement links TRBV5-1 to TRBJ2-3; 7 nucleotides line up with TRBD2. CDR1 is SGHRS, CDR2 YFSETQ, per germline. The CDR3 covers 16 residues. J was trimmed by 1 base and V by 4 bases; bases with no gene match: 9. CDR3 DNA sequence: TGCGCCAGCAGCACGCCCTTAGCGGGCGGCACAGATACGCAGTATTTT. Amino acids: CASSTPLAGGTDTQYF.

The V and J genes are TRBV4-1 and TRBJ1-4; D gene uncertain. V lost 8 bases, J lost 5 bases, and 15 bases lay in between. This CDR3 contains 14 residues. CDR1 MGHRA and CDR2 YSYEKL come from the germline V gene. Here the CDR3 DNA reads TGCGCCAGCGAGGTAAGGTGGAAGAATGAAAAACTGTTTTTT. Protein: CASEVRWKNEKLFF.

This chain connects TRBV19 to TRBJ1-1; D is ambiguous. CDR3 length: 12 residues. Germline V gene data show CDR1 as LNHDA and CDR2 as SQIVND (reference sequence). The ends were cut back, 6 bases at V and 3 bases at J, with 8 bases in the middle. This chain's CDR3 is CASSSYDTEAFF. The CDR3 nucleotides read TGTGCCAGTAGCTCCTATGACACTGAAGCTTTCTTT.

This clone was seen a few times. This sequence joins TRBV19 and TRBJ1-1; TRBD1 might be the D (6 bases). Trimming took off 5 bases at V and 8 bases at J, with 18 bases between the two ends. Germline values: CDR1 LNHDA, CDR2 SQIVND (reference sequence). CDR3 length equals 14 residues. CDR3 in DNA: TGTGCCAGTAGTGTACAGGGCCACACCGGGGAAGCTTTCTTT. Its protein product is CASSVQGHTGEAFF. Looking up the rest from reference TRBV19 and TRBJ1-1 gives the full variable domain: DGGITQSPKYLFRKEGQNVTLSCEQNLNHDAMYWYRQDPGQGLRLIYYSQIVNDFQKGDIAEGYSVSREKKESFPLTVTSAQKNPTAFYLCASSVQGHTGEAFFGQGTRLTVV.

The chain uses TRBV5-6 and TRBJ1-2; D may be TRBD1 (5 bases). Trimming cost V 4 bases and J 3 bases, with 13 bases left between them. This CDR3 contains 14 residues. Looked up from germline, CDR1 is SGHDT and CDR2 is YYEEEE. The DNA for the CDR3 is TGTGCCAGCAGCCCCGAAGACAGCTACTATGGCTACACCTTC. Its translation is CASSPEDSYYGYTF.

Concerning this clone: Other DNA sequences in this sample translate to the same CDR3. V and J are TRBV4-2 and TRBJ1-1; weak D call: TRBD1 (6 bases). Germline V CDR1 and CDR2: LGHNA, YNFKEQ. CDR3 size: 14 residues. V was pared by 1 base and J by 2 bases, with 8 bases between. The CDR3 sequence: CASSQGQVNTEAFF. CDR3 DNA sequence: TGTGCCAGCAGCCAAGGACAGGTCAACACTGAAGCTTTCTTT.

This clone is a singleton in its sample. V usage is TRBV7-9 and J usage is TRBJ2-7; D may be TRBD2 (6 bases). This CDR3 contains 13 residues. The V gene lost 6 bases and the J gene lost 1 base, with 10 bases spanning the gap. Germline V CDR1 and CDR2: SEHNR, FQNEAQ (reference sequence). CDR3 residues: CASRRDSSYEQYF. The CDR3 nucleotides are TGTGCCAGCAGAAGGGACTCTTCCTACGAGCAGTACTTC. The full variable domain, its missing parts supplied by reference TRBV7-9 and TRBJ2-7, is DTGVSQNPRHKITKRGQNVTFRCDPISEHNRLYWYRQTLGQGPEFLTYFQNEAQLEKSRLLSDRFSAERPKGSFSTLEIQRTEQGDSAMYLCASRRDSSYEQYFGPGTRLTVT.

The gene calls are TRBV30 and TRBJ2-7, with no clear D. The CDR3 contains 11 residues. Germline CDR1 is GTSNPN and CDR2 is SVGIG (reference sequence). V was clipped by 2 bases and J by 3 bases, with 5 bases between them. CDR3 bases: TGTGCCTGGAGTTCTGTCTACGAGCAGTACTTC. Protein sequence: CAWSSVYEQYF.

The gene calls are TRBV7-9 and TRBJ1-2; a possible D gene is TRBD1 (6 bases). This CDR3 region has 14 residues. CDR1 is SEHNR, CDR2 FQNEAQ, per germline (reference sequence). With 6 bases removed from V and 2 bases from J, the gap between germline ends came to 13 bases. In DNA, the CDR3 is TGTGCCAGCAGGCCGAACAGGGAAAACTATGGCTACACCTTC. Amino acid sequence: CASRPNRENYGYTF.

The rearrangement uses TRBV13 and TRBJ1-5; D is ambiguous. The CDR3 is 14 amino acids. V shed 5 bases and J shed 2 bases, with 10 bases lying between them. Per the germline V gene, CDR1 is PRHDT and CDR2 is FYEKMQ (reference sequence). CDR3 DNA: TGTGCCAGCAGCACCACGGGAGGCAATCAGCCCCAGCATTTT. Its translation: CASSTTGGNQPQHF.

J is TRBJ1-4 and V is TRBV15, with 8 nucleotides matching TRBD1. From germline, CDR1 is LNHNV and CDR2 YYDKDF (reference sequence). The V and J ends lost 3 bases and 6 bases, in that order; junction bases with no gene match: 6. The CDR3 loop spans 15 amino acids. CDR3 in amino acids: CATSSGGQEDEKLFF. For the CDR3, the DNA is TGTGCCACCAGCAGTGGGGGACAGGAGGATGAAAAACTGTTTTTT.

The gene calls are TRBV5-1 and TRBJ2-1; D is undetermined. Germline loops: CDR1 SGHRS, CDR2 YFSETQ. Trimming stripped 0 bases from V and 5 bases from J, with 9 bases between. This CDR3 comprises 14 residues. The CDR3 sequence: CASSLGGSDNEQFF. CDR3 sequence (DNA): TGCGCCAGCAGCTTGGGCGGATCAGACAATGAGCAGTTCTTC.

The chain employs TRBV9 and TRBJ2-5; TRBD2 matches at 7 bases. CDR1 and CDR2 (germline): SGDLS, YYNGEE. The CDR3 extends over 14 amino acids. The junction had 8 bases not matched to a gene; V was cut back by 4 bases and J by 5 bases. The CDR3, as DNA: TGTGCCAGCAGCCCCTGGCGGGAGAGGGAGACCCAGTACTTC. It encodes CASSPWRERETQYF.

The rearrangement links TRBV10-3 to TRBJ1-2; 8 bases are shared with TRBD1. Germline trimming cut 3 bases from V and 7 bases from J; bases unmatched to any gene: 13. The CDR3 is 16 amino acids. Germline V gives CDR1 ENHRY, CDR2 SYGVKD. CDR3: CAISDFIGQGFGGYTF. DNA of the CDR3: TGTGCCATCAGTGATTTTATCGGACAGGGCTTTGGTGGCTACACCTTC.

Here the CDR3 reads CASSLDRVTSGYEQYF. CDR3 DNA: TGTGCCAGCAGCTTAGATCGAGTGACTAGCGGTTACGAGCAGTACTTC. The V call is TRBV7-9, the J call TRBJ2-7; 9 bases align to TRBD2. The CDR3 is made up of 16 amino acids. Trimming at V came to 1 base and at J to 4 bases, leaving 8 bases not matched to a gene. Per the germline V gene, CDR1 is SEHNR and CDR2 is FQNEAQ (reference sequence).

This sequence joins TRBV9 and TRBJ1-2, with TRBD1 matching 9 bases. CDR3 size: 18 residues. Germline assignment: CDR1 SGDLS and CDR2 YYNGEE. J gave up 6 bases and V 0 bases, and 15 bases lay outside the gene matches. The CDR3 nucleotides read TGTGCCAGCAGCGTAGCTCAAATTCGGACAGGGGAGGCAGATGGCTACACCTTC. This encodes CASSVAQIRTGEADGYTF. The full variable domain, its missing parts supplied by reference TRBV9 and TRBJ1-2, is DSGVTQTPKHLITATGQRVTLRCSPRSGDLSVYWYQQSLDQGLQFLIQYYNGEERAKGNILERFSAQQFPDLHSELNLSSLELGDSALYFCASSVAQIRTGEADGYTFGSGTRLTVV.

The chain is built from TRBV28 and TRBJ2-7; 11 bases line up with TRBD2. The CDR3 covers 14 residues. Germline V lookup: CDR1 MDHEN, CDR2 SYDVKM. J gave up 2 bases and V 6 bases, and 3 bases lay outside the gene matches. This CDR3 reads CASSILAGAYEQYF. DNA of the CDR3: TGTGCCAGCAGCATACTAGCGGGGGCCTACGAGCAGTACTTC. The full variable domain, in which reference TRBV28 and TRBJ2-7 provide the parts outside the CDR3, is DVKVTQSSRYLVKRTGEKVFLECVQDMDHENMFWYRQDPGLGLRLIYFSYDVKMKEKGDIPEGYSVSREKKERFSLILESASTNQTSMYLCASSILAGAYEQYFGPGTRLTVT.